This TCR beta chain originates from a study of blood T cell repertoires in COVID-19. Across the whole study: From T cells, B-cell-depleted T cells, or PBMCs came the material, which was cDNA or gDNA.

Profiled with immunoSEQ multiplex PCR; TCRdb holds only in-frame clones, not every one. In the table there are 150,000 to 200,000 clones, roughly 87% of which are singletons. CDR3 size: 11 residues. V lost 6 bases and J lost 1, with 3 bases in between. CDR1 is SGHTA and CDR2 is FQGNSA in the germline V gene. The sample comprised peripheral blood. The origin of this receptor is a woman aged 45-60 years with acute or convalescent COVID-19. The V and J genes are TRBV7-2 and TRBJ2-5; D uncertain. Here the CDR3 DNA reads TGTGCCAGCAGGCGCCAAGAGACCCAGTACTTC. This codes for CASRRQETQYF.